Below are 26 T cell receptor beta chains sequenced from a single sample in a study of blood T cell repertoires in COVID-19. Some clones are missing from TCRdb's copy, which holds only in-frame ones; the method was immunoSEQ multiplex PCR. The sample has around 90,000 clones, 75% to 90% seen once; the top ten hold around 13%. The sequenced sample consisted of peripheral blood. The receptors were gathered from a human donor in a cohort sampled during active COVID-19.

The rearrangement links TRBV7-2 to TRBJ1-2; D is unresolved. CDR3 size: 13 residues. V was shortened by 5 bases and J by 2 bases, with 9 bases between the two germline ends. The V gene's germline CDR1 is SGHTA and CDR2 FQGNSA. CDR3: CASSLAGNYGYTF. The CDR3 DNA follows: TGTGCCAGCAGCCTGGCGGGGAACTATGGCTACACCTTC.

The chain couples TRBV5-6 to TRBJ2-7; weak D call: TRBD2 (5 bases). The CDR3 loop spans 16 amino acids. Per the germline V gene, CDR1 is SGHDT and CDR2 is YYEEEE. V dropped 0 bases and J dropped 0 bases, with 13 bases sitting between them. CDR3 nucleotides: TGTGCCAGCAGCTTGGGTCCGGGGTCAAGCTCCTACGAGCAGTACTTC. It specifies CASSLGPGSSSYEQYF. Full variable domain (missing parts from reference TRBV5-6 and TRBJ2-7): DAGVTQSPTHLIKTRGQQVTLRCSPKSGHDTVSWYQQALGQGPQFIFQYYEEEERQRGNFPDRFSGHQFPNYSSELNVNALLLGDSALYLCASSLGPGSSSYEQYFGPGTRLTVT.

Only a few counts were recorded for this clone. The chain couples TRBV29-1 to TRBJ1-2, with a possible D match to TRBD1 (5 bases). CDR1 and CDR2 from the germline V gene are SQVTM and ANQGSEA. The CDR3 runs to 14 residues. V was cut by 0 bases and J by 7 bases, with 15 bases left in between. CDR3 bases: TGCAGCGTTGAAGAACTGGGCAGGGTCCCTGGCTACACCTTC. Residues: CSVEELGRVPGYTF.

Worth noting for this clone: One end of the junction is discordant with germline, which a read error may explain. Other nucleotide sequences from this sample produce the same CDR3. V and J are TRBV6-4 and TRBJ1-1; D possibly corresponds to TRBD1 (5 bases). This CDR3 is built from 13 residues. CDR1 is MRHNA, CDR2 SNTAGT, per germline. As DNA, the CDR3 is TGCGCCAGCAGTGAACGGCAGGGAACTGAAGCTTTCTTT. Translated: CASSERQGTEAFF.

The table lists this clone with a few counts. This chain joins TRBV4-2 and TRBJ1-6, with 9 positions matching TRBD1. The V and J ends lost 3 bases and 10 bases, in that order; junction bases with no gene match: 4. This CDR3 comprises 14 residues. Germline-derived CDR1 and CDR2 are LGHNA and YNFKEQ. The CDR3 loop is CASSHRTGVSPLHF. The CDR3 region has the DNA TGTGCCAGCAGCCATAGGACAGGGGTCTCACCCCTCCACTTT.

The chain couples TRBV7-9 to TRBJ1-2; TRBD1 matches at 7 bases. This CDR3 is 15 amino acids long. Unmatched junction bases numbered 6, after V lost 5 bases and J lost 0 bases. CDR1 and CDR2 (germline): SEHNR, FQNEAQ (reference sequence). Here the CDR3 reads CASSLGTASNYGYTF. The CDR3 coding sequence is TGTGCCAGCAGCCTAGGGACAGCCTCTAACTATGGCTACACCTTC.

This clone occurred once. The DNA of the CDR3 is TGTGCCAGTAGCTTCCGGCCCGGGACAGAATCTCATCAGCCCCAGCATTTT. Encoded protein: CASSFRPGTESHQPQHF. The V call is TRBV19, the J call TRBJ1-5, with 7 bases fitting TRBD1. The germline V gene encodes CDR1 LNHDA and CDR2 SQIVND (reference sequence). CDR3 size: 17 residues. V was pared by 6 bases and J by 5 bases, with 16 bases of the junction left unmatched.

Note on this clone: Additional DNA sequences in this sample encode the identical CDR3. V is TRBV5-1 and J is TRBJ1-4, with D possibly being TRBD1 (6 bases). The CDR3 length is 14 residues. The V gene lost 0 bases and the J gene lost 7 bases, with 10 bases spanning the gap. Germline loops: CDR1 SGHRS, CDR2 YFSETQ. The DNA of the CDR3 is TGCGCCAGCAGCTTGGTTCAGGGGAGTGAAAAACTGTTTTTT. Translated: CASSLVQGSEKLFF.

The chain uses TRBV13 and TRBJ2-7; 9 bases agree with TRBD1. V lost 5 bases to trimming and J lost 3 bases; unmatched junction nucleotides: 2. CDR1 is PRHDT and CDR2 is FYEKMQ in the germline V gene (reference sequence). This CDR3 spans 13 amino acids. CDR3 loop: CASSRQGGYEQYF. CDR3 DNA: TGTGCCAGCAGCCGACAGGGGGGCTACGAGCAGTACTTC.

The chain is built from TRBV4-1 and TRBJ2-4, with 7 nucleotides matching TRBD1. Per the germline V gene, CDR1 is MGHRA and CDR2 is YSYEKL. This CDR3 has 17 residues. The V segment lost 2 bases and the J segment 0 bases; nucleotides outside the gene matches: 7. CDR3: CASSQIQTGEAKNIQYF. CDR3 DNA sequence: TGCGCCAGCAGCCAAATTCAAACAGGGGAAGCCAAAAACATTCAGTACTTC.

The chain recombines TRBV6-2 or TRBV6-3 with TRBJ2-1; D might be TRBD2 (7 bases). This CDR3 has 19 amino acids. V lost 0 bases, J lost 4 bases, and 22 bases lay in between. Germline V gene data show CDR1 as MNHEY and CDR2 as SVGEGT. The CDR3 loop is CASSYSRYRGAAEYNEQFF. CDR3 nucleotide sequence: TGTGCCAGCAGTTACTCCCGCTACCGGGGGGCAGCAGAGTACAATGAGCAGTTCTTC.

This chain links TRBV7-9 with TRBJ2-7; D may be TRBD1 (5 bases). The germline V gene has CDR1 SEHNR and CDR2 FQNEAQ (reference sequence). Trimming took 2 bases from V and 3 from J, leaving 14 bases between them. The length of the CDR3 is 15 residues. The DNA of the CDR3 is TGTGCCAGCAGCTTAAGGGCAGGGAACATCTACGAGCAGTACTTC. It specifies CASSLRAGNIYEQYF.

This CDR3 is CASSTQDWSYEQYF. CDR3 DNA sequence: TGTGCCAGCAGCACGCAGGACTGGTCCTACGAGCAGTACTTC. The chain recombines TRBV7-2 with TRBJ2-7; weak D call: TRBD2 (5 bases). The CDR3 covers 14 residues. The V end was cut by 5 bases, the J end by 1 base, with 12 bases between. Germline lookup yields CDR1 SGHTA and CDR2 FQGNSA. The variable domain in full, with the rest retrieved from reference TRBV7-2 and TRBJ2-7, is GAGVSQSPSNKVTEKGKDVELRCDPISGHTALYWYRQSLGQGLEFLIYFQGNSAPDKSGLPSDRFSAERTGGSVSTLTIQRTQQEDSAVYLCASSTQDWSYEQYFGPGTRLTVT.

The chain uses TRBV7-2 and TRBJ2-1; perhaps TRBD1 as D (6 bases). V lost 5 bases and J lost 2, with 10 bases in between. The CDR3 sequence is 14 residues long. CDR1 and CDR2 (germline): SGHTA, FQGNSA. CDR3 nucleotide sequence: TGTGCCAGCAGCCGGACAGAAACCTACAATGAGCAGTTCTTC. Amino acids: CASSRTETYNEQFF.

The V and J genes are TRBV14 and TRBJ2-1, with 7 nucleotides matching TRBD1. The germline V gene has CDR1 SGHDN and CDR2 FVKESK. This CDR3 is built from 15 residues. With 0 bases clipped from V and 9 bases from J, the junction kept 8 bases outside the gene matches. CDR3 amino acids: CASSQDRTGWREQFF. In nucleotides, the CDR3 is TGTGCCAGCAGCCAAGACCGGACAGGCTGGCGTGAGCAGTTCTTC.

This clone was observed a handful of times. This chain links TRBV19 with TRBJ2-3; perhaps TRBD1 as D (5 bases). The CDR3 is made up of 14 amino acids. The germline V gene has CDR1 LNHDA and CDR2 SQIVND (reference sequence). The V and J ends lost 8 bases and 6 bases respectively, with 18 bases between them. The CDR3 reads CASEETVPSDTQYF. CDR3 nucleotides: TGTGCCAGTGAAGAGACAGTTCCGTCGGATACGCAGTATTTT.

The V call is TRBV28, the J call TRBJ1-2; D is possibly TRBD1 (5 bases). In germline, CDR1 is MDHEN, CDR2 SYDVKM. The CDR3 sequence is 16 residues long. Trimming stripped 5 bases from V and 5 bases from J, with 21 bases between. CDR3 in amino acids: CASSAPTRLGGYGYTF. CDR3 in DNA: TGTGCCAGCAGTGCCCCAACCAGGCTCGGGGGGTATGGCTACACCTTC.

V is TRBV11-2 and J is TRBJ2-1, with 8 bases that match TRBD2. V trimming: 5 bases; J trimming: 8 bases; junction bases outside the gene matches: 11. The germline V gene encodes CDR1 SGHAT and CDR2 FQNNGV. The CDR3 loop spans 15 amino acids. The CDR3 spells CASSRSGHGGDEQFF. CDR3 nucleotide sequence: TGTGCCAGCAGCCGATCCGGACACGGGGGGGATGAGCAGTTCTTC.

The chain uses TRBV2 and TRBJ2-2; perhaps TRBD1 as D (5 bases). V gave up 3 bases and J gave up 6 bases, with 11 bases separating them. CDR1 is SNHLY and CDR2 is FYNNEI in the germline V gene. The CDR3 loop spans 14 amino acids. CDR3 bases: TGTGCCAGCAGTGAGATCACAGGCCCCGGGGAGCTGTTTTTT. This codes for CASSEITGPGELFF.

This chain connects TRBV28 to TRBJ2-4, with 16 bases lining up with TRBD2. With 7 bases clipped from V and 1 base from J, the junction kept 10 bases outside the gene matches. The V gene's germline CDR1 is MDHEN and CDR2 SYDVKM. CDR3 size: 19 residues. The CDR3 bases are TGTGCCAGCAAACCCTGGGGACTAGCGGGGGGGCAGGCCAAAAACATTCAGTACTTC. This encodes CASKPWGLAGGQAKNIQYF.

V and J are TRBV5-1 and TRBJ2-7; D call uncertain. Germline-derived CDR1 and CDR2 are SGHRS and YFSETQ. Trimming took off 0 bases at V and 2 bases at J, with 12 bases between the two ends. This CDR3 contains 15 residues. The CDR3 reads CASSLGAAFTYEQYF. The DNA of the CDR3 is TGCGCCAGCAGCTTGGGGGCAGCCTTTACCTACGAGCAGTACTTC.

CDR3 sequence: CASSNRQGVSSPLHF. The CDR3 DNA follows: TGTGCCAGTAGTAACCGACAGGGGGTCAGTTCACCCCTCCACTTT. The chain employs TRBV19 and TRBJ1-6, with 9 bases lining up with TRBD1. CDR1 and CDR2 (germline): LNHDA, SQIVND (reference sequence). CDR3 size: 15 residues. Trimming removed 4 bases from V and 9 bases from J; junction bases left unmatched: 7.

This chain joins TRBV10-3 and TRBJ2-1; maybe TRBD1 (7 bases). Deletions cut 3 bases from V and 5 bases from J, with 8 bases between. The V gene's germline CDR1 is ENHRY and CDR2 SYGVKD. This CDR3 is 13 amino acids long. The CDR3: CAISDRGDNEQFF. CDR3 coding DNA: TGTGCCATCAGTGACAGGGGGGACAATGAGCAGTTCTTC.

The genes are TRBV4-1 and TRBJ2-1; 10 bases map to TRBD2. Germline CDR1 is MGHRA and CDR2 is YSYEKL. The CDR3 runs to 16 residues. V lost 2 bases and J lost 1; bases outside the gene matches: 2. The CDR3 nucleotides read TGCGCCAGCAGCCAACTGGGACTAGCGTCCTACAATGAGCAGTTCTTC. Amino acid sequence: CASSQLGLASYNEQFF.

CDR3 coding DNA: TGCGCCAGCAGCTTGGCCACTAGCGGGGGAGGGACAGATACGCAGTATTTT. It translates to CASSLATSGGGTDTQYF. The chain recombines TRBV5-1 with TRBJ2-3, with TRBD2 matching 11 bases. In germline, CDR1 is SGHRS, CDR2 YFSETQ. This CDR3 contains 17 residues. V trimming: 0 bases; J trimming: 3 bases; junction bases outside the gene matches: 6.

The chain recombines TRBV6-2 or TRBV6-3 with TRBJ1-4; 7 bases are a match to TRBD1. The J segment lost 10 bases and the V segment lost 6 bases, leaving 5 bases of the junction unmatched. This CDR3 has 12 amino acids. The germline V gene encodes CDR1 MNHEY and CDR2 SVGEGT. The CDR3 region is CASSLRQGKLFF. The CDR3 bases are TGTGCCAGCAGCTTACGACAGGGAAAACTGTTTTTT.